This T cell receptor beta chain emerged from a study of post-analysis software for immune sequencing data. Across the study: Clinical courses comprised relapsing-remitting, secondary progressive and progressive-relapsing multiple sclerosis.

Only a few counts were recorded for this clonotype. Its specificity is not known. Deletions cut 6 bases from V and 2 bases from J, with 17 bases between. CDR1 is MNHEY, CDR2 SVGAGI, per germline. The CDR3 extends over 15 amino acids. Prepared libraries of TCR beta cDNA carried unique molecular identifiers. TCRdb passed the PCR reads through MiXCR, listing each CDR3 protein once. The sample shows fewer than 850,000 distinct CDR3 sequences, around 27% of them seen only once. Study-wide findings and caveats: When patients were compared with controls, 4 or 5 TRBV segments were more frequent, TRBV5-6, TRBV5-1 and TRBV20-1 among them.

The chain has TRBV6-5 and TRBJ2-7; D is uncertain. The sequence was collected from a girl aged 5-17 years with multiple sclerosis. The sequenced sample consisted of blood. The DNA for the CDR3 is TGTGCCAGCAGCTTCCCCGGGCAGCCCGCCTACGAGCAGTACTTC. Amino acids: CASSFPGQPAYEQYF.